The entry below describes one T cell receptor beta chain. In this sample, this clonotype turned up a few times. Its antigen remains undetermined. Per-nucleotide qualities are absent, and no much larger clonotype sits a single base away. Between the V and J ends, shortened by 5 bases and 2 bases respectively, the junction contains 18 bases. Reading from cysteine to phenylalanine, the CDR3 counts 16 amino acids. Of the read, only the CDR3 DNA is kept; its 48 bases are in frame from base 1. The germline V gene sets CDR1 to SGHVS and CDR2 to FNYEAQ. This entry comes from a study of T cell repertoires in cytomegalovirus infection (dated by TCRdb to about 2019). Regarding the research as a whole: Alongside well-studied HLA-B-restricted epitopes, the peptide stimulations were aimed at recently identified HLA-C-restricted CMV epitopes, whose presentation resists viral immunomodulation. Donor HLA type was relevant to the analysis, as public TCR beta signatures indicated carriage of CMV infection together with the matching HLA type. What the authors observed across the whole study: In both this cohort and an independent cohort of under 450 donors, the cumulative frequency of public TCR beta family members distinguished carriers of CMV infection plus the relevant HLA type. The ex vivo response was dominated by HLA-C-restricted CMV-specific TCR beta clonotypes, which also provided the single most frequent clonotype in two of eight donors.

Sequencing instrument: Illumina HiSeq 1500. TCRdb reworked the public reads: Q25 trimming with fastp, MiXCR clone assembly, productive beta chains retained. Rows are combined by CDR3 protein, so each entry shows the most common genes and DNA. The sample profile shows about 470,000 distinct CDR3 sequences; roughly 46% of them were found once. The top ten hold around 45% of the sample. Interpreted using the paper, the treatment or condition label stands for: in vitro stimulation with specific CMV peptide epitopes to enrich CMV-specific T cells. This receptor was identified in a human donor in good health (CMV status not recorded). Some clones in this sample may be carry-over from other donors' samples. The starting material was cultured PBMCs, obtained from culture after CMV antigen stimulation. Recombination linked TRBV7-6 to TRBJ1-1; the D gene cannot be named for sure. The CDR3 protein is CASSPPGPQSNTEAFF. The DNA reads as follows: TGTGCCAGCAGCCCCCCCGGACCACAATCTAACACTGAAGCTTTCTTT.